These 10 T cell receptor beta chains originate from one sample sequenced in a study of blood T cell repertoires in COVID-19. Clones were read by immunoSEQ multiplex PCR, and TCRdb kept only the in-frame ones, dropping some. Of some 180,000 clones in the sample, around four fifths were seen once. The sequencing sample was made of peripheral blood. The receptor source for this set is a woman older than 75 with COVID-19, enrolled during active disease.

The V gene is TRBV7-9, the J gene TRBJ2-6, with a weak D call TRBD2 (5 bases). Germline CDR1 and CDR2: SEHNR and FQNEAQ (reference sequence). This CDR3 spans 14 amino acids. Trimming shortened V by 5 bases and J by 0 bases, and 5 bases separated the two germline ends. The CDR3 region has the DNA TGTGCCAGCAGCACTAGCTCTGGGGCCAACGTCCTGACTTTC. Its protein product is CASSTSSGANVLTF.

The chain recombines TRBV7-9 with TRBJ1-5; no clear D gene. From germline, CDR1 is SEHNR and CDR2 FQNEAQ (reference sequence). The CDR3 covers 12 residues. V was pared by 4 bases and J by 3 bases, with 4 bases between. CDR3 protein: CASSSLNQPQHF. The CDR3 nucleotides are TGTGCCAGCAGCTCCCTCAATCAGCCCCAGCATTTT.

The chain combines TRBV9 with TRBJ1-5, with TRBD1 as a possible D gene (6 bases). The V end was cut by 6 bases, the J end by 7 bases, with 17 bases between. In germline, CDR1 is SGDLS, CDR2 YYNGEE. The CDR3 extends over 14 amino acids. CDR3 in amino acids: CASNSGAGGQPQHF. For the CDR3, the DNA is TGTGCCAGCAACTCAGGGGCGGGTGGGCAGCCCCAGCATTTT.

This clone was counted a few times. The CDR3 loop is CASRSTTGELFF. In nucleotides, the CDR3 is TGTGCCAGCAGGAGTACGACCGGGGAGCTGTTTTTT. The chain couples TRBV6-6 to TRBJ2-2; no firm D call. This CDR3 is built from 12 residues. The germline CDR1 and CDR2 sequences are MNHNY and SVGAGI (reference sequence). Trimming removed 6 bases from V and 5 bases from J, with 7 bases in between.

The J gene is TRBJ1-2, the V gene TRBV2; a possible D gene is TRBD1 (6 bases). This CDR3 is built from 11 residues. In germline, CDR1 is SNHLY, CDR2 FYNNEI. Between the trimmed V and J ends, which lost 4 bases and 12 bases, there was a span of 12 bases. DNA for the CDR3: TGTGCCAGCAGTGGGACCAGGGGAGACACCTTC. Translating it yields CASSGTRGDTF.

This chain joins TRBV5-1 and TRBJ2-1, with TRBD2 matching over 14 bases. CDR1 is SGHRS and CDR2 is YFSETQ in the germline V gene. The CDR3 is 16 residues long. The J segment lost 7 bases and the V segment lost 0 bases, leaving 3 bases of the junction unmatched. The CDR3 DNA reads as TGCGCCAGCAGCTTGGCCGGGACTAGCGGGAGAAATGAGCAGTTCTTC. Encoded protein: CASSLAGTSGRNEQFF.

V gene TRBV5-1 combines with J gene TRBJ1-1, with TRBD1 matching over 11 bases. Germline V lookup: CDR1 SGHRS, CDR2 YFSETQ. This CDR3 is 14 amino acids long. Trimming at V came to 5 bases and at J to 7 bases, leaving 7 bases not matched to a gene. CDR3 bases: TGCGCCAGCAGACCCGGACAGGGGGCCGGTGAAGCTTTCTTT. Translated: CASRPGQGAGEAFF.

This clone has a single count. The J gene is TRBJ1-1, the V gene TRBV19, with D maybe TRBD1 (6 bases). CDR1 LNHDA and CDR2 SQIVND come from the germline V gene (reference sequence). The CDR3 length is 13 residues. V was pared by 5 bases and J by 5 bases, with 12 bases between. For the CDR3, the DNA is TGTGCCAGTAGTGGACAGCCCCAGACTGAAGCTTTCTTT. Its translation is CASSGQPQTEAFF.

The chain is built from TRBV28 and TRBJ1-1; D call uncertain. The CDR3 contains 13 residues. Germline-derived CDR1 and CDR2 are MDHEN and SYDVKM. Deletions cut 10 bases from V and 1 base from J, with 13 bases between. The CDR3 sequence is CATLKIPNTEAFF. The DNA of the CDR3 is TGTGCCACCCTTAAAATCCCGAACACTGAAGCTTTCTTT.

This chain links TRBV3-1 (or the pseudogene TRBV3-2) with TRBJ1-6; D gene ambiguous. This CDR3 region has 12 residues. CDR1 LGHDT and CDR2 YNNKEL come from the germline V gene (reference sequence). Trimming cost V 3 bases and J 7 bases, with 4 bases left between them. DNA of the CDR3: TGTGCCAGCAGCCATCAGAATTCACCCCTCCACTTT. Translated, it gives CASSHQNSPLHF.